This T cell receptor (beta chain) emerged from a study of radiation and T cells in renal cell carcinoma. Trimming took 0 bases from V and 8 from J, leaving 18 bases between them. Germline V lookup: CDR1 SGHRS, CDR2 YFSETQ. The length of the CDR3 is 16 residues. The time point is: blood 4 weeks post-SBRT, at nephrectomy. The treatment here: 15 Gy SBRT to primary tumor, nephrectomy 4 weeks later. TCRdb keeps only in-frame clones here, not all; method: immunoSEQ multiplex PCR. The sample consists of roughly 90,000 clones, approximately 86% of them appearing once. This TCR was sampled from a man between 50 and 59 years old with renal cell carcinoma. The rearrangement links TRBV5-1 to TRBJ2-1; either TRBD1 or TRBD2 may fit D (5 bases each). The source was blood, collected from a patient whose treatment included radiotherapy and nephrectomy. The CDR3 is CASSLGERGYIDEQFF. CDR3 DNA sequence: TGCGCCAGCAGCTTGGGAGAGAGGGGATATATTGATGAGCAGTTCTTC.